This T cell receptor beta chain emerged from a study of spatial heterogeneity in lung cancer. For the study at large: A total of 72 untreated early-stage non-small cell lung cancer patients served as donors.

TCRdb passed the 5' RACE reads through MiXCR, listing each CDR3 protein once. The sample carries 85,000 to 100,000 distinct CDR3 sequences, approximately 19% recorded once. This clonotype occurred a few times. Time point here: blood at routine non-recurrence follow-up after resection. The starting material was PBMCs, obtained at follow-up. The TCR sequence derives from a male donor with early-stage non-small cell lung cancer.

Written as DNA, the CDR3 is TGCAGTGCTTCAGGGGGGGGTCTGGACTACGAGCAGTACTTC. Translation gives CSASGGGLDYEQYF. This chain uses TRBV20-1 with TRBJ2-7; either TRBD1 or TRBD2 may fit D (7 bases each). Germline CDR1 and CDR2: DFQATT and SNEGSKA (reference sequence). This CDR3 region has 14 residues. Trimming shortened V by 5 bases and J by 3 bases, and 17 bases separated the two germline ends.